This TCR beta chain came from a study of T cells after yellow fever vaccination. Background on the study: Those fractions that held only low numbers of cells were prepared using the SMART-Seq v4 Ultra Low Input RNA kit. Overall study results and limits: Booster sampling recovered most clones from primary vaccination (under 98% CD4, approximately 88% CD8). Almost none of the vaccine-responding clonotypes turned up in sorted memory subsets on day 0, the data showed.

This clonotype was observed at least ten times. From the 5' RACE reads, TCRdb called clonotypes with MiXCR, one entry per CDR3 protein. The data hold around 25,000 distinct CDR3 sequences, with 3.4% observed a single time. Trimming shortened V by 8 bases and J by 3 bases, and 7 bases separated the two germline ends. This CDR3 contains 11 residues. Looked up from germline, CDR1 is MNHNY and CDR2 is SVGAGI (reference sequence). The rearrangement joins TRBV6-6 to TRBJ1-1; tentative D call: TRBD1 (5 bases). The sequence was obtained from a man between 18 and 29 years old who received the YFV17D yellow fever vaccine. Sequencing used PBMCs, either bulk or a sorted T-cell subset (CD4+, CD8+, memory, or dextramer-sorted; not recorded which), obtained 45 days after the first yellow fever vaccination. CDR3 DNA sequence: TGTGCCAGCGGGACGGACACTGAAGCTTTCTTT. This sequence encodes CASGTDTEAFF.